The 25 T cell receptor beta chains given below trace back to one sample, sequenced in a study of cytomegalovirus exposure and HLA in healthy donors. Vbeta (60) and Jbeta (13) primers were used in the PCR. The method was immunoSEQ multiplex PCR; TCRdb's version includes in-frame clones alone and lacks a portion of them. Of some 180,000 clones detected, around 80% appear once; the ten largest clones hold 1.7%. Sequencing was carried out using PBMCs. Receptors originate from a woman under 30 in good health and CMV-seronegative.

The chain recombines TRBV4-3 with TRBJ2-5; maybe TRBD2 (5 bases). Between the trimmed V and J ends, which lost 0 bases and 4 bases, there was a span of 9 bases. Germline V gives CDR1 LGHNA, CDR2 YSLEER. There are 14 residues in the CDR3. As DNA, the CDR3 is TGCGCCAGCAGCCAAGAGCCCGGGGTAGAGACCCAGTACTTC. It translates to CASSQEPGVETQYF.

The chain carries TRBV5-4 and TRBJ1-1, with D possibly being TRBD1 (5 bases). The V gene lost 0 bases and the J gene lost 1 base, with 13 bases spanning the gap. Germline CDR1 reads SGHNT; CDR2 reads YYREEE (reference sequence). This CDR3 contains 16 residues. The chain's CDR3 is CASSLGGEWGNTEAFF. The CDR3 region has the DNA TGTGCCAGCAGCTTGGGGGGGGAGTGGGGGAACACTGAAGCTTTCTTT. Full variable domain (remainder filled in from reference TRBV5-4 and TRBJ1-1): ETGVTQSPTHLIKTRGQQVTLRCSSQSGHNTVSWYQQALGQGPQFIFQYYREEENGRGNFPPRFSGLQFPNYSSELNVNALELDDSALYLCASSLGGEWGNTEAFFGQGTRLTVV.

The J gene is TRBJ1-2, the V gene TRBV5-1, with D possibly being TRBD1 (5 bases). V was pared by 0 bases and J by 3 bases, with 9 bases between. The CDR3 runs to 14 residues. Germline values: CDR1 SGHRS, CDR2 YFSETQ. CDR3 protein: CASSLVPTDYGYTF. The CDR3 DNA reads TGCGCCAGCAGCTTGGTGCCGACAGACTATGGCTACACCTTC.

The chain links TRBV28 to TRBJ2-3; 9 positions match TRBD1. V dropped 1 base and J dropped 5; count of bases not matched to a gene: 7. The germline gives CDR1 MDHEN, CDR2 SYDVKM. The CDR3 is 16 amino acids. As DNA, the CDR3 is TGTGCCAGCAGTTTATTTAGGGACAGGGTGGGAGATACGCAGTATTTT. This translates into CASSLFRDRVGDTQYF.

The chain employs TRBV11-2 and TRBJ2-5; no reliable D call. V lost 1 base and J 9 bases, leaving 12 bases between the germline ends. Germline V gene lookup returns CDR1 SGHAT and CDR2 FQNNGV. The CDR3 loop spans 13 amino acids. This CDR3 is CASSLGSFEAQYF. The CDR3, as DNA: TGTGCCAGCAGCTTAGGCTCGTTCGAGGCCCAGTACTTC. The whole variable domain, filled in from reference TRBV11-2 and TRBJ2-5, reads EAGVAQSPRYKIIEKRQSVAFWCNPISGHATLYWYQQILGQGPKLLIQFQNNGVVDDSQLPKDRFSAERLKGVDSTLKIQPAKLEDSAVYLCASSLGSFEAQYFGPGTRLLVL.

This clone came up once. The V and J genes are TRBV28 and TRBJ2-3, with D perhaps TRBD1 (6 bases). Germline V CDR1 and CDR2: MDHEN, SYDVKM. V was trimmed by 6 bases and J by 4 bases, leaving 11 bases between them. This CDR3 spans 13 amino acids. The CDR3 sequence is CASSFDRPDTQYF. The CDR3, as DNA: TGTGCCAGCAGCTTCGACAGGCCAGATACGCAGTATTTT.

This chain connects TRBV6-1 to TRBJ2-3, with 10 bases aligning to TRBD2. The CDR3 is 15 residues long. CDR1 and CDR2 (germline): MNHNS, SASEGT. V was clipped by 5 bases and J by 1 base; unmatched bases: 3. The CDR3 bases are TGTGCCAGCAGTTTAGGACTAGCGGGCACAGATACGCAGTATTTT. It codes for CASSLGLAGTDTQYF.

The chain combines TRBV9 with TRBJ1-6; 8 bases are a match to TRBD1. V shed 1 base and J 6 bases; nucleotides not matched to a gene: 3. CDR3 length: 15 residues. The germline V gene has CDR1 SGDLS and CDR2 YYNGEE. The CDR3 DNA is TGTGCCAGCAGCGTAACAGGGGGGAGTAATTCACCCCTCCACTTT. Encoded protein: CASSVTGGSNSPLHF.

This sequence joins TRBV4-3 and TRBJ2-7; 10 bases align to TRBD1. V was clipped by 1 base and J by 2 bases; unmatched bases: 5. The CDR3 has 16 amino acids. Germline V lookup: CDR1 LGHNA, CDR2 YSLEER. CDR3 coding DNA: TGCGCCAGCAGCCAAGGGCTCGGGACAGGGGCCTACGAGCAGTACTTC. Translation gives CASSQGLGTGAYEQYF.

The chain is built from TRBV4-3 and TRBJ1-1; D gene unclear. The V end lost 0 bases, the J end lost 8 bases, and 10 bases lay between the germline ends. CDR1 and CDR2 from the germline V gene are LGHNA and YSLEER. The CDR3 is 13 amino acids. The CDR3 region has the DNA TGCGCCAGCAGCCAAGAGTTCGGTAGAGAAGCTTTCTTT. Translating gives CASSQEFGREAFF.

Notes on this clone: This specimen includes other DNA sequences encoding the same CDR3. V usage is TRBV7-6 and J usage is TRBJ2-1; possibly TRBD2 for D (6 bases). The CDR3 is made up of 16 amino acids. The V gene's germline CDR1 is SGHVS and CDR2 FNYEAQ. The V gene lost 5 bases and the J gene lost 7 bases, with 21 bases spanning the gap. CDR3 loop: CASSLPSAHPGNEQFF. As DNA, the CDR3 is TGTGCCAGCAGCCTGCCTAGCGCCCATCCGGGGAATGAGCAGTTCTTC.

This clone was observed a single time. The chain employs TRBV18 and TRBJ1-1; 10 bases map to TRBD1. V lost 3 bases to trimming and J lost 3 bases; unmatched junction nucleotides: 7. Germline V gives CDR1 KGHSH, CDR2 LQKENI. This CDR3 is built from 16 residues. Here the CDR3 reads CASSPSGQGKDTEAFF. CDR3 nucleotide sequence: TGTGCCAGCTCACCTTCGGGACAGGGGAAGGACACTGAAGCTTTCTTT.

The genes are TRBV6-1 and TRBJ1-6, with D unresolved. This CDR3 comprises 15 residues. Germline V gives CDR1 MNHNS, CDR2 SASEGT. Trimming took 1 base from V and 6 from J, leaving 10 bases between them. CDR3 nucleotides: TGTGCCAGCAGTGAAGAAGCACGTCTTAATTCACCCCTCCACTTT. This gives the protein CASSEEARLNSPLHF.

The chain carries TRBV27 and TRBJ2-3; D not certain. Germline CDR1 reads MNHEY; CDR2 reads SMNVEV (reference sequence). V was cut by 3 bases and J by 4 bases, with 14 bases left in between. The CDR3 has 15 residues. This CDR3 is CASSFSLEIPDTQYF. The CDR3 nucleotides read TGTGCCAGCAGTTTCTCATTAGAAATTCCAGATACGCAGTATTTT.

The chain is built from TRBV7-2 and TRBJ2-1; TRBD2 agrees at 9 bases. V dropped 5 bases and J dropped 2; count of bases not matched to a gene: 10. The CDR3 spans 17 residues. Germline CDR1 reads SGHTA; CDR2 reads FQGNSA. Here the CDR3 DNA reads TGTGCCAGCAGCCTTTTAGCGGGAGTCGGGGCCTACAATGAGCAGTTCTTC. It is translated as CASSLLAGVGAYNEQFF.

For this clone: Relative to the germline gene, one junction end is altered; a read error may explain this. The genes are TRBV27 and TRBJ1-2; tentatively, D is TRBD1 (5 bases). Germline V gives CDR1 MNHEY, CDR2 SMNVEV (reference sequence). This CDR3 spans 13 amino acids. CDR3 protein: CGSRRDLNYGYTF. DNA of the CDR3: TGTGGCAGCAGGAGGGACTTGAACTATGGCTACACCTTC.

The chain uses TRBV6-1 and TRBJ1-6, with 11 bases identical to TRBD1. Germline loops: CDR1 MNHNS, CDR2 SASEGT. J lost 10 bases, V lost 4 bases, and 12 bases had no gene match. The CDR3 is made up of 17 amino acids. The CDR3 here is CASSGGSRTGGFSPLHF. The CDR3 DNA reads TGTGCCAGCAGTGGCGGGTCAAGGACAGGGGGCTTCTCACCCCTCCACTTT.

The genes are TRBV4-1 and TRBJ1-4; no definite D call. This CDR3 contains 16 residues. Germline values: CDR1 MGHRA, CDR2 YSYEKL. Deletions cut 4 bases from V and 7 bases from J, with 19 bases between. The CDR3: CASSLGSSQIGEKLFF. Written as DNA, the CDR3 is TGCGCCAGCAGCCTGGGGAGTAGTCAAATAGGTGAAAAACTGTTTTTT.

The chain joins TRBV2 to TRBJ2-5; 12 nucleotides match TRBD1. The J call is in doubt because the DNA end fits TRBJ2-7 better. Germline V gene sequence: CDR1 SNHLY, CDR2 FYNNEI. The CDR3 length is 14 residues. The CDR3 DNA reads TGTGCCAATTCGGGACAGGGGGCCTCCTACGAGCAGTACTTC. This codes for CANSGQGASYEQYF.

The V call is TRBV30, the J call TRBJ1-5, with D possibly TRBD1 on 5 matching bases. CDR1 is GTSNPN, CDR2 SVGIG, per germline (reference sequence). This CDR3 region has 13 residues. The V end lost 3 bases, the J end lost 4 bases, and 10 bases lay between the germline ends. CDR3: CAWSRTPNQPQHF. As DNA, the CDR3 is TGTGCCTGGAGCCGGACACCTAATCAGCCCCAGCATTTT. Supplemented by reference TRBV30 and TRBJ1-5, the full variable domain reads SQTIHQWPATLVQPVGSPLSLECTVEGTSNPNLYWYRQAAGRGLQLLFYSVGIGQISSEVPQNLSASRPQDRQFILSSKKLLLSDSGFYLCAWSRTPNQPQHFGDGTRLSIL.

This clone was detected only a few times. The chain combines TRBV7-8 with TRBJ2-7; 13 positions match TRBD2. With V trimmed by 5 bases and J by 2 bases, 6 bases remained unmatched. The CDR3 loop spans 16 amino acids. Germline lookup yields CDR1 SGHVS and CDR2 FQNEAQ. Here the CDR3 reads CASSLGLAGVTYEQYV. The CDR3 bases are TGTGCCAGCAGCCTTGGACTAGCGGGAGTAACCTACGAGCAGTACGTC.

This clone has only one observation. In DNA, the CDR3 is TGCAGCGTTGCGACTACGTACTACGAGCAGTACTTC. It is translated as CSVATTYYEQYF. This chain joins TRBV29-1 and TRBJ2-7, with D maybe TRBD2 (5 bases). Germline-derived CDR1 and CDR2 are SQVTM and ANQGSEA. Trimming pared 4 bases from V and 3 bases from J, leaving 10 bases between. CDR3 length equals 12 residues.

Only a few counts were recorded for this clone. Other DNA sequences in this specimen translate into the identical CDR3. The chain joins TRBV10-2 to TRBJ2-7, with D perhaps TRBD1 (5 bases). The CDR3 is 13 residues long. Germline CDR1 and CDR2: WSHSY and SAAADI. Deletions cut 6 bases from V and 1 base from J, with 10 bases between. The CDR3 reads CASRMTVSYEQYF. In nucleotides, the CDR3 is TGCGCCAGCAGAATGACAGTTTCCTACGAGCAGTACTTC.

The chain couples TRBV9 to TRBJ2-7; D is perhaps TRBD1 (6 bases). The CDR3 has 15 residues. Germline V CDR1 and CDR2: SGDLS, YYNGEE. V lost 4 bases to trimming and J lost 5 bases, with 19 bases between them. Here the CDR3 DNA reads TGTGCCAGCAGCATAACACCAGGGGTCGGTCACGAGCAGTACTTC. It encodes CASSITPGVGHEQYF.

V gene TRBV4-1 combines with J gene TRBJ2-4, with D maybe TRBD1 (6 bases). V lost 0 bases and J lost 1, with 13 bases in between. There are 17 residues in the CDR3. Per the germline V gene, CDR1 is MGHRA and CDR2 is YSYEKL. The CDR3 reads CASSQEGQGSAKNIQYF. The CDR3 DNA follows: TGCGCCAGCAGCCAAGAAGGGCAGGGGAGTGCCAAAAACATTCAGTACTTC.